This TCR beta chain is drawn from a study of T cell clones after liver transplantation. Study information: Until 12-24 months post-transplant, subjects got standard immunosuppression and no induction. Points from the study as a whole: Small, mixed patient groups and varying post-transplant times limit these conclusions.

TCRdb keeps only in-frame clones here, not all; method: immunoSEQ multiplex PCR. The sample has around 18,000 clones; 75% to 90% are singletons. As concerns this clone: The antigen is not known.

CD3+CD4+ and CD3+CD8+ cells were FACS-sorted from thawed unstimulated PBMCs. CDR1 is LNHDA and CDR2 is SQIVND in the germline V gene (reference sequence). This CDR3 spans 17 amino acids. The trim removed 4 bases at V and 2 bases at J, leaving 11 bases unmatched. Sequenced material: CD8+ T cells from blood, taken just over 45 months after liver transplant. This clonotype was obtained from a human patient who received a liver transplant. The graft donor may be the source of some T cells. V gene TRBV19 combines with J gene TRBJ2-3, with TRBD1 matching over 8 bases. CDR3 nucleotides: TGTGCCAGTAGTAAGAATCCGGGACAGGCGTACACAGATACGCAGTATTTT. Residues: CASSKNPGQAYTDTQYF.